The following is a TCR beta chain sequence with its context. What it binds is unknown. Germline CDR1 LNHDA, CDR2 SQIVND (reference sequence). V was shortened by 0 bases and J by 3 bases, with 23 bases between the two germline ends. The CDR3 sequence is 19 residues long. The entry originates in a study of regulatory T cells in long-lasting Graves disease. Time point in this sample: persistent/refractory GD, antithyroid drugs over 5 years with positive TRAb. The authors made the TCR library using RNA they extracted from PBMCs. Whole-study results and caveats: Persistent disease preferred TRBV28, TRBJ1-2 and TRBJ2-5; new disease, TRBV20-1 and TRBJ2-1. Shared public clonotypes totalled some 2,500 in persistent patients, compared with about 970 in new patients. Having few samples may have compromised the accuracy. Peripheral blood alone, not thyroid tissue, underwent study.

Through Arm-PCR of CDR3 regions and iRepertoire HTBI primers, TCR beta libraries were built. A single record per CDR3 protein comes from TCRdb applying MiXCR to the multiplex PCR reads. The sample carries around 460,000 distinct CDR3 sequences, approximately 21% recorded once. This sequence originates from a female donor with Graves disease. The sequenced sample was peripheral blood mononuclear cells (PBMCs), obtained when the disease was refractory, from a patient treated with antithyroid drugs. The chain joins TRBV19 to TRBJ2-5; D is perhaps TRBD2 (6 bases). In DNA, the CDR3 is TGTGCCAGTAGTATAGATGCGGGACCTTATCCGCGCTTAGAAGAGACCCAGTACTTC. Translation gives CASSIDAGPYPRLEETQYF.